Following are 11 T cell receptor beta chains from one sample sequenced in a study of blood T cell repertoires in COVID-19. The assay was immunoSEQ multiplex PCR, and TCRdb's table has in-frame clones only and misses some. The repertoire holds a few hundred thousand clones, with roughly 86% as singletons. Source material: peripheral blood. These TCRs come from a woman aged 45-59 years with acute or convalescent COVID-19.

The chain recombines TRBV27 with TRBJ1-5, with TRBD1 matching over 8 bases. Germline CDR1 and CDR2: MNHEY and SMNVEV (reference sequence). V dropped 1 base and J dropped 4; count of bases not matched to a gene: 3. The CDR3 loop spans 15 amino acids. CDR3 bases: TGTGCCAGCAGTTTATTTTGGACAGGGAATCAGCCCCAGCATTTT. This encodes CASSLFWTGNQPQHF.

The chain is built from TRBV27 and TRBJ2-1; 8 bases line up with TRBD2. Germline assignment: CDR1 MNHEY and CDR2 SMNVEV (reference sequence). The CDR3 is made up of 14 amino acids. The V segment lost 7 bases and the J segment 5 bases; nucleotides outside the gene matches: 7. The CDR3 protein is CASNFLAGHNEQFF. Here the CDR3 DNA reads TGTGCCAGCAACTTCCTAGCGGGCCACAATGAGCAGTTCTTC.

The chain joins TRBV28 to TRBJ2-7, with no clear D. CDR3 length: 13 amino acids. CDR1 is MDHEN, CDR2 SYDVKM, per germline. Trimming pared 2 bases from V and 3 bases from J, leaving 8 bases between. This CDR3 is CASSLGRYYEQYF. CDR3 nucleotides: TGTGCCAGCAGTTTAGGCAGATACTACGAGCAGTACTTC.

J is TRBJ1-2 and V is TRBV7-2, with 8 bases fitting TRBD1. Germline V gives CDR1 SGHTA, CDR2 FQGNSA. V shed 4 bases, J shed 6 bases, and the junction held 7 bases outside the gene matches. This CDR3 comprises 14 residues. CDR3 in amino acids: CASSSTDRVDGYTF. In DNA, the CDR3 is TGTGCCAGCAGCTCAACGGACAGGGTTGATGGCTACACCTTC.

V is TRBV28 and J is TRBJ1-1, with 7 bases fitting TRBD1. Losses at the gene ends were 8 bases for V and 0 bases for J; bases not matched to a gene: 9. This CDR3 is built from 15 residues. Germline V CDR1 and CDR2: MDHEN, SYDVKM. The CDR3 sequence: CASLYLQGMNTEAFF. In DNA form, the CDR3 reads TGTGCCAGCTTATACCTACAGGGGATGAACACTGAAGCTTTCTTT.

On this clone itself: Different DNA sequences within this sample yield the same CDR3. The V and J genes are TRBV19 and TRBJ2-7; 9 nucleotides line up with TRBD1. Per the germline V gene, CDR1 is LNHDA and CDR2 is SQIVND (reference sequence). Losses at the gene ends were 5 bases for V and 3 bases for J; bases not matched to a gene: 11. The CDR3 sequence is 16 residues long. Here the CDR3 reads CASSPRPGQGLYEQYF. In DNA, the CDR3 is TGTGCCAGTAGTCCCAGGCCGGGACAGGGCCTCTACGAGCAGTACTTC. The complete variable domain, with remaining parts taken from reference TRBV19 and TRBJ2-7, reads DGGITQSPKYLFRKEGQNVTLSCEQNLNHDAMYWYRQDPGQGLRLIYYSQIVNDFQKGDIAEGYSVSREKKESFPLTVTSAQKNPTAFYLCASSPRPGQGLYEQYFGPGTRLTVT.

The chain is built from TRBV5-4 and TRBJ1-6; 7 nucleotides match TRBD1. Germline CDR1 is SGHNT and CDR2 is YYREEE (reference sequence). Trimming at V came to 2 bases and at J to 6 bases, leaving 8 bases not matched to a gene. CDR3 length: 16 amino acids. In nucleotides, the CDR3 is TGTGCCAGCAGCTTTGTTTTGGCAGGGGGTAATTCACCCCTCCACTTT. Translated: CASSFVLAGGNSPLHF.

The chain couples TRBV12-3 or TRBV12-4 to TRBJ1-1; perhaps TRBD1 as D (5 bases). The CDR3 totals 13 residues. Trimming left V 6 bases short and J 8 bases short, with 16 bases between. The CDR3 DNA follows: TGTGCCAGCAGCCTTGGGGGGATTAAGGAAGCTTTCTTT. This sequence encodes CASSLGGIKEAFF.

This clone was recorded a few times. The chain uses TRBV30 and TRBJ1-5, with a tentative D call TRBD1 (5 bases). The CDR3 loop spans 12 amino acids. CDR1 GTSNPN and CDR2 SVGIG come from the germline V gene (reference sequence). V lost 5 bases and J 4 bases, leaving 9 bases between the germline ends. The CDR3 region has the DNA TGTGCCTGGGGGACGGGGAATCAGCCCCAGCATTTT. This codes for CAWGTGNQPQHF.

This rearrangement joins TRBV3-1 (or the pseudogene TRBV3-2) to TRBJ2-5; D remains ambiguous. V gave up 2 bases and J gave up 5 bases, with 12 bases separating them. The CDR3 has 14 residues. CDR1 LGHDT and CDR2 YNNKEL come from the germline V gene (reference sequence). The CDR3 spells CASSQTGYVETQYF. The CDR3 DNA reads TGTGCCAGCAGCCAAACTGGTTACGTCGAGACCCAGTACTTC.

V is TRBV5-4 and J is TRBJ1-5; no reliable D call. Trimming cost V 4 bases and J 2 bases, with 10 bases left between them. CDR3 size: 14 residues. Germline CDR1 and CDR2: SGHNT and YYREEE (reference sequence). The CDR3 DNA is TGTGCCAGCAGCCCCGGAGCGGGCAATCAGCCCCAGCATTTT. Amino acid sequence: CASSPGAGNQPQHF.